This T cell receptor beta chain was sequenced for a study of blood T cell repertoires in COVID-19. The trim removed 4 bases at V and 0 bases at J, leaving 7 bases unmatched. The CDR3 totals 17 residues. The germline V gene has CDR1 SEHNR and CDR2 FQNEAQ (reference sequence). TCRdb keeps only in-frame clones here, not all; method: immunoSEQ multiplex PCR. This table holds approximately 170,000 clones, roughly four fifths found once. The specimen was peripheral blood. The gene calls are TRBV7-9 and TRBJ2-3; TRBD2 matches at 10 bases. This receptor was obtained from a woman aged 80 or over with acute or convalescent COVID-19. CDR3 bases: TGTGCCAGCAGCTCACAAAGACTAGCGGGCAGCACAGATACGCAGTATTTT. Residues: CASSSQRLAGSTDTQYF.